Listed below are T cell receptor beta chains from one sample, sequenced in a study of blood T cell repertoires in COVID-19. Profiled with immunoSEQ multiplex PCR; TCRdb holds only in-frame clones, not every one. Among about 8,300 clones, 88% were seen once, and the ten largest hold more than 8.5%. Source material: peripheral blood. These receptors all stem from a human donor in a cohort sampled during active COVID-19. Each CDR3 is given with its conserved first and last residue. The D gene is left open where the match is weak. A clone size is listed for some rows: how often the clone was seen (once, few, many), or a class if it is expanded.

TRBJ1-3,-,-,TRBV21-1,CASSNGGTGGNTIYF,TGTGCCAGCAGCAACGGAGGGACAGGTGGAAACACCATATATTTT
TRBJ2-3,-,-,TRBV5-1,CASSLMIGGDTQYF,TGCGCCAGCAGCTTGATGATTGGCGGAGATACGCAGTATTTT
TRBJ1-4,-,-,TRBV6-1,CASSEQTGWDEKLFF,TGTGCCAGCAGTGAACAAACAGGGTGGGATGAAAAACTGTTTTTT
TRBJ2-1,-,TRBD2,TRBV10-3,CAISESGQREMDEQFF,TGTGCCATCAGTGAGTCCGGACAGCGGGAGATGGATGAGCAGTTCTTC
TRBJ2-3,-,TRBD1,TRBV27,CASSPTGADTQYF,TGTGCCAGCAGTCCAACAGGGGCAGATACGCAGTATTTT
TRBJ2-3,-,-,TRBV4-1,CASSQDFLLLYKTDTQYF,TGCGCCAGCAGCCAAGATTTCCTACTATTGTATAAAACAGATACGCAGTATTTT
TRBJ2-7,-,-,TRBV5-1,CASSIGTPSYEQYF,TGCGCCAGCAGCATCGGGACTCCGTCGTACGAGCAGTACTTC
TRBJ2-1,-,-,TRBV5-1,CASSRQYNEQFF,TGCGCCAGCAGTCGACAATACAATGAGCAGTTCTTC
TRBJ2-7,-,TRBD2,TRBV6-6,CASSPKGTSFEHYEQYF,TGTGCCAGCAGTCCCAAGGGGACTAGTTTTGAACACTACGAGCAGTACTTC
TRBJ1-5,once,-,TRBV28,CASSPQGWVNQPQHF,TGTGCCAGCAGTCCACAGGGCTGGGTTAATCAGCCCCAGCATTTT
TRBJ2-2,-,-,TRBV3-1/TRBV3-2,CASRRGTGELFF,TGTGCCAGCAGACGCGGGACCGGGGAGCTGTTTTTT
TRBJ2-2,few,-,TRBV30,CAWDLLNTGELFF,TGTGCCTGGGACTTACTTAACACCGGGGAGCTGTTTTTT
TRBJ2-7,-,TRBD1,TRBV7-9,CASSLRDRGTYEQYF,TGTGCCAGCAGCTTAAGGGACAGGGGGACCTACGAGCAGTACTTC
TRBJ2-1,-,-,TRBV7-2,CASSSTGTYNEQFF,TGTGCCAGCAGCTCGACAGGCACCTACAATGAGCAGTTCTTC
TRBJ2-1,-,TRBD2,TRBV4-1,CASSQVGGGEQFF,TGCGCCAGCAGCCAAGTGGGGGGGGGTGAGCAGTTCTTC
TRBJ1-5,-,-,TRBV19,CASARGVENQPQHF,TGTGCCAGCGCCCGGGGGGTAGAAAATCAGCCCCAGCATTTT
TRBJ1-5,few,-,TRBV28,CASHRGLQPQHF,TGTGCCAGCCACCGCGGGCTCCAGCCCCAGCATTTT